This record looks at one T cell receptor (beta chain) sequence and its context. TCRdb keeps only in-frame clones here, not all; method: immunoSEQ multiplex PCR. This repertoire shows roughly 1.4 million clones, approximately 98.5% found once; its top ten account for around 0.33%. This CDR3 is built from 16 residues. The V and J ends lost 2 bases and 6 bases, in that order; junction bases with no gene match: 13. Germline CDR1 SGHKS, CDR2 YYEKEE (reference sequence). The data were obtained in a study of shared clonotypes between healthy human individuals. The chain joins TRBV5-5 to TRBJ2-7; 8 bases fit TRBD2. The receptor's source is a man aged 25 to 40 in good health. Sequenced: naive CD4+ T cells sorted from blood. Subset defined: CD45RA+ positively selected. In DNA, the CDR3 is TGTGCCAGCAGCTTCGGGACTAGGGGATCTATAGGCGAGCAGTACTTC. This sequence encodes CASSFGTRGSIGEQYF.